This paragraph reports one T cell receptor (beta chain). What this receptor recognizes is not known. Within one base of it there is no much larger clone, and no base qualities were kept. This entry belongs to a study of cytotoxic CD8 clonotypes in ibrutinib-treated CLL (dated by TCRdb to about 2021). Context from the whole study: The cohort had about a dozen relapsed/refractory and roughly 14 treatment-naive patients; some 17 were IGHV unmutated. Responses were partial in roughly 24 patients and complete in 2; after median about 68 months follow-up, approximately 15 stayed in remission and some twelve progressed. An average of 255,043 productive templates and 80,000 to 100,000 productive rearrangements was obtained per sample. Every remission and progressive disease sample was obtained while ibrutinib was still being received by the patients. Of the approximately 86 participants in the trial, approximately 26 had longitudinal samples available. Cryopreserved peripheral blood mononuclear cells were obtained prior to treatment, at the time of response, and at either disease progression or sustained remission. Response samples were obtained after a median of roughly 13 months of treatment, with a range of roughly 6 to 40 months.

The time point label, as the study defines it: about twelve months on ibrutinib. For TCR beta library preparation, 1.5 to 2.5 micrograms of genomic DNA were extracted from the cryopreserved PBMCs. Longitudinal blood samples from CLL patients on ibrutinib monotherapy underwent high-throughput TCR beta sequencing. The patients took part in an open-label, single-center phase 2 trial of ibrutinib monotherapy. On a MiSeq, deep resolution sequencing aimed for a depth between 1 in 1 million and 1 in 200,000 T cells, with each clonotype covered approximately 10x on average. TCR beta libraries were generated with the immunoSEQ hsTCRB Kit. Per the source publication's procedure: ImmunoSEQ Data Assistant and ImmunoSEQ Analyzer were used for data analysis, and V, D and J genes were assigned according to IMGT definitions. Clonality, which ranges from 0 to 1, was calculated by subtracting the normalized Shannon entropy of productive rearrangement frequencies from one. Public clonotype analysis was restricted to overrepresented clonotypes comprising at least 0.05% of each patient's repertoire. Fewer than 15 age-matched healthy donor repertoires from immuneACCESS served as clonality controls. TCRdb carries this immuneACCESS record with in-frame sequences only. Its versions omit some clonotypes, under half of them owing to an unresolved V gene in the studies checked, with the rest unexplained. V and J calls and clone size are as listed in that table; D and trimming were resolved from the DNA. The sample table holds some 150,000 clones, of which 60% to 80% were seen once. The top ten clones comprise less than 30% of the sample.

Including the terminal cysteine and phenylalanine, the CDR3 comprises 14 residues. Only the CDR3 DNA stays, 42 bases, in frame from base 1. CDR1 and CDR2 were assigned from the germline V gene as KGHSH and LQKENI. The germline ends are 14 bases apart after V is trimmed by 6 bases and J by 4 bases. What the authors observed across the whole study: An increase in clonality was observed at ibrutinib response, with clonality remaining stable during sustained remission and falling back toward baseline at progression. Lymph node repertoires were not examined, and the timing of sampling was not matched between patients in sustained remission and those whose disease progressed. Public clonotypes were rare and either contracted or stayed stable during treatment, and the rise in clonality at ibrutinib response reflected the expansion of private clonotypes. Baseline clonality exceeded that of age-matched healthy donors and correlated strongly with circulating CD8+ T-cell counts.

The sample consisted of PBMCs, taken after 12 months of ibrutinib treatment. The TCR sequence derives from a human donor with chronic lymphocytic leukemia. The rearrangement joined TRBV18 to TRBJ2-3; no confident D gene assignment can be made. The nucleotides read TGTGCCAGCTCTCCCGGCGGTGGAGCAGATACGCAGTATTTT. This translates into CASSPGGGADTQYF.